These 19 T cell receptor beta chains came from one sample sequenced in a study of OX40 agonist ivuxolimab in advanced cancers. The table came from immunoSEQ multiplex PCR; TCRdb's copy has only in-frame clones and leaves some out. The profile shows 70,000 to 90,000 clones, approximately 80% of them singletons. The specimen comprised CD4+ or CD8+ T cells sorted from blood, sampled in a trial of the OX40 agonist ivuxolimab. These TCRs come from an adult with an advanced solid tumor such as melanoma, head and neck, liver or kidney cancer.

This chain links TRBV7-9 with TRBJ2-6, with D perhaps TRBD1 (6 bases). The CDR3 has 15 residues. Germline V gene data show CDR1 as SEHNR and CDR2 as FQNEAQ (reference sequence). Trimming removed 6 bases at V and 4 bases at J, with 13 bases between. The CDR3 spells CASRATGSGANVLTF. The CDR3 DNA reads TGTGCCAGCAGGGCGACAGGTTCCGGGGCCAACGTCCTGACTTTC. The full variable domain, in which reference TRBV7-9 and TRBJ2-6 provide the parts outside the CDR3, is DTGVSQNPRHKITKRGQNVTFRCDPISEHNRLYWYRQTLGQGPEFLTYFQNEAQLEKSRLLSDRFSAERPKGSFSTLEIQRTEQGDSAMYLCASRATGSGANVLTFGAGSRLTVL.

The chain has TRBV19 and TRBJ2-7, with TRBD1 matching 7 bases. The CDR3 covers 13 residues. J gave up 1 base and V 6 bases, and 3 bases lay outside the gene matches. Germline loops: CDR1 LNHDA, CDR2 SQIVND (reference sequence). The CDR3 nucleotides are TGTGCCAGTAGGAGGGACAGATCCTACGAGCAGTACTTC. Its translation is CASRRDRSYEQYF.

The rearrangement links TRBV7-8 to TRBJ1-5, with 11 positions matching TRBD1. Germline V gene data show CDR1 as SGHVS and CDR2 as FQNEAQ. The junction had 6 bases not matched to a gene; V was cut back by 8 bases and J by 0 bases. The CDR3 has 16 residues. CDR3: CASGRDRGFSNQPQHF. The DNA for the CDR3 is TGTGCCAGCGGACGGGACAGGGGGTTTAGCAATCAGCCCCAGCATTTT.

V is TRBV27 and J is TRBJ2-5, with a possible D match to TRBD2 (6 bases). The CDR3 is 16 amino acids. The germline gives CDR1 MNHEY, CDR2 SMNVEV (reference sequence). The V end was cut by 1 base, the J end by 7 bases, with 19 bases between. CDR3 in DNA: TGTGCCAGCAGTTTATGGGCGGGAAGATTGAGTGGGACCCAGTACTTC. Encoded protein: CASSLWAGRLSGTQYF.

This clone showed up just a few times. This sequence joins TRBV18 and TRBJ1-6, with D uncertain. This CDR3 is built from 15 residues. V was trimmed by 0 bases and J by 7 bases, leaving 10 bases between them. Germline-derived CDR1 and CDR2 are KGHSH and LQKENI. CDR3 in amino acids: CASSPPGSPNSPLHF. The CDR3 nucleotides are TGTGCCAGCTCACCACCGGGATCACCAAATTCACCCCTCCACTTT.

This chain links TRBV6-6 with TRBJ1-2, with D hard to call. This CDR3 has 14 residues. Trimming took 1 base from V and 2 from J, leaving 8 bases between them. The germline V gene has CDR1 MNHNY and CDR2 SVGAGI (reference sequence). Here the CDR3 reads CASSYYPGNYGYTF. DNA for the CDR3: TGTGCCAGCAGTTACTATCCCGGGAACTATGGCTACACCTTC.

The chain employs TRBV27 and TRBJ2-7; 10 bases align to TRBD1. Germline V lookup: CDR1 MNHEY, CDR2 SMNVEV (reference sequence). V dropped 5 bases and J dropped 3; count of bases not matched to a gene: 7. The CDR3 contains 15 residues. The CDR3 sequence is CASSMNRDRGYEQYF. The CDR3 DNA is TGTGCCAGCAGTATGAACCGGGACAGGGGCTACGAGCAGTACTTC.

This clone has just a few counts. The rearrangement uses TRBV29-1 and TRBJ2-1; 9 nucleotides align to TRBD2. Trimming cost V 7 bases and J 2 bases; bases outside gene matches: 6. This CDR3 comprises 14 residues. Looked up from germline, CDR1 is SQVTM and CDR2 is ANQGSEA. CDR3 nucleotide sequence: TGCAGCGGAACCTTAGCGGGAGCCTACAATGAGCAGTTCTTC. Amino acids: CSGTLAGAYNEQFF.

V usage is TRBV28 and J usage is TRBJ2-2, with unresolved D. CDR1 is MDHEN, CDR2 SYDVKM, per germline. This CDR3 region has 10 residues. Trimming shortened V by 5 bases and J by 13 bases, and 8 bases separated the two germline ends. The CDR3 coding sequence is TGTGCCAGCAGTCCCCGGTGGCTGTTTTTT. Translated, it gives CASSPRWLFF.

This clone has a handful of counts. The J gene is TRBJ1-1, the V gene TRBV7-2; 11 bases are a match to TRBD1. This CDR3 is built from 15 residues. V lost 4 bases and J lost 4; bases outside the gene matches: 5. Germline CDR1 is SGHTA and CDR2 is FQGNSA. The CDR3 nucleotides read TGTGCCAGCAGCTCGGGACAGGGGGGTCTCACTGAAGCTTTCTTT. Its protein product is CASSSGQGGLTEAFF.

This sequence joins TRBV6-5 and TRBJ2-7, with TRBD2 identical over 12 bases. The V and J ends lost 6 bases and 3 bases, in that order; junction bases with no gene match: 6. This CDR3 has 15 amino acids. From germline, CDR1 is MNHEY and CDR2 SVGAGI. CDR3 protein: CASSPLAGGIYEQYF. The CDR3 DNA is TGTGCCAGCAGCCCTCTAGCGGGAGGGATCTACGAGCAGTACTTC.

This clone occurred a few times. The chain recombines TRBV6-4 with TRBJ1-6; D is unresolved. Germline V CDR1 and CDR2: MRHNA, SNTAGT. The CDR3 has 14 amino acids. The V gene lost 4 bases and the J gene lost 8 bases, with 12 bases spanning the gap. CDR3 protein: CASSVSPGDSPLHF. In DNA, the CDR3 is TGTGCCAGCAGTGTAAGTCCAGGAGATTCACCCCTCCACTTT.

The V call is TRBV30, the J call TRBJ2-7, with D possibly called TRBD1 or TRBD2 (6 bases each). The CDR3 sequence is 13 residues long. Trimming took 2 bases from V and 7 from J, leaving 15 bases between them. Germline V gives CDR1 GTSNPN, CDR2 SVGIG (reference sequence). CDR3 sequence (DNA): TGTGCCTGGAGTCCTTGGGGGGCAGGGGAGCAGTACTTC. Translated, it gives CAWSPWGAGEQYF.

The J gene is TRBJ1-6, the V gene TRBV19; D ambiguous. The germline gives CDR1 LNHDA, CDR2 SQIVND (reference sequence). The CDR3 is 13 amino acids. The V and J ends lost 4 bases and 6 bases respectively, with 7 bases between them. CDR3 coding DNA: TGTGCCAGTAGTACTTCAACTAATTCACCCCTCCACTTT. As protein: CASSTSTNSPLHF.

As DNA, the CDR3 is TGTGCCAGTAGTCAGCTAGGGACGGGCAGCAATCAGCCCCAGCATTTT. This translates into CASSQLGTGSNQPQHF. This chain links TRBV19 with TRBJ1-5, with D possibly being TRBD1 (5 bases). CDR3 length: 16 amino acids. Germline CDR1 LNHDA, CDR2 SQIVND (reference sequence). Trimming removed 5 bases at V and 1 base at J, with 15 bases between. Full variable domain (remainder filled in from reference TRBV19 and TRBJ1-5): DGGITQSPKYLFRKEGQNVTLSCEQNLNHDAMYWYRQDPGQGLRLIYYSQIVNDFQKGDIAEGYSVSREKKESFPLTVTSAQKNPTAFYLCASSQLGTGSNQPQHFGDGTRLSIL.

This chain links TRBV6-1 with TRBJ1-3; no clear D gene. Trimming pared 3 bases from V and 2 bases from J, leaving 11 bases between. CDR3 length: 15 amino acids. Germline CDR1 is MNHNS and CDR2 is SASEGT. This chain's CDR3 is CASSDVGDAGNTIYF. CDR3 coding DNA: TGTGCCAGCAGTGATGTTGGGGATGCTGGAAACACCATATATTTT.

This chain connects TRBV30 to TRBJ1-4; D is perhaps TRBD1 (5 bases). CDR1 is GTSNPN and CDR2 is SVGIG in the germline V gene (reference sequence). There are 18 residues in the CDR3. V lost 2 bases and J 0 bases, leaving 19 bases between the germline ends. The CDR3 DNA is TGTGCCTGGAGTATGGGGCCTCAACTGTGGGCAACTAATGAAAAACTGTTTTTT. Translation gives CAWSMGPQLWATNEKLFF.

The rearrangement uses TRBV7-9 and TRBJ2-7, with D tentatively TRBD2 (6 bases). The germline V gene has CDR1 SEHNR and CDR2 FQNEAQ (reference sequence). Between the trimmed V and J ends, which lost 5 bases and 5 bases, there was a span of 10 bases. The CDR3 has 12 amino acids. The CDR3 DNA reads as TGTGCCAGCAGCGCCCTAGCGCACGAGCAGTACTTC. It encodes CASSALAHEQYF. Using reference TRBV7-9 and TRBJ2-7 for the parts outside the CDR3, the full variable domain is DTGVSQNPRHKITKRGQNVTFRCDPISEHNRLYWYRQTLGQGPEFLTYFQNEAQLEKSRLLSDRFSAERPKGSFSTLEIQRTEQGDSAMYLCASSALAHEQYFGPGTRLTVT.

In its sample, this clone was seen a few times. V usage is TRBV19 and J usage is TRBJ2-7, with 9 bases lining up with TRBD1. Germline CDR1 is LNHDA and CDR2 is SQIVND (reference sequence). Trimming cost V 5 bases and J 0 bases; bases outside gene matches: 11. The CDR3 contains 17 residues. The CDR3 loop reads CASSGPEGTGFSYEQYF. CDR3 DNA sequence: TGTGCCAGTAGTGGACCGGAGGGGACAGGGTTCTCCTACGAGCAGTACTTC.